The 30 T cell receptor beta chains listed next were all sequenced from one sample in a study of cytomegalovirus exposure and HLA in healthy donors. Some clones are missing from TCRdb's copy, which holds only in-frame ones; the method was immunoSEQ multiplex PCR. The table lists 230,000 or so clones, 80% to 90% of them singletons. Sequencing was performed on PBMCs. The receptors derive from a woman aged 18-29 years in good health and CMV-seronegative.

This chain joins TRBV5-1 and TRBJ2-1; TRBD2 aligns across 12 bases. CDR1 is SGHRS, CDR2 YFSETQ, per germline. After removal of 3 bases from V and 6 bases from J, the junction contained 4 bases not matched to a gene. This CDR3 is 15 amino acids long. CDR3 in DNA: TGCGCCAGCAGCTGGACTAGCGGGGCAGCCAATGAGCAGTTCTTC. It codes for CASSWTSGAANEQFF.

V and J are TRBV7-2 and TRBJ2-7, with 8 bases that match TRBD2. Germline V lookup: CDR1 SGHTA, CDR2 FQGNSA. This CDR3 comprises 15 residues. The V segment lost 3 bases and the J segment 3 bases; nucleotides outside the gene matches: 7. The CDR3 is CASSLSGTRNYEQYF. The CDR3 DNA follows: TGTGCCAGCAGCTTGTCCGGGACTAGAAACTACGAGCAGTACTTC. Based on the CDR3 plus reference TRBV7-2 and TRBJ2-7, the full variable domain is GAGVSQSPSNKVTEKGKDVELRCDPISGHTALYWYRQSLGQGLEFLIYFQGNSAPDKSGLPSDRFSAERTGGSVSTLTIQRTQQEDSAVYLCASSLSGTRNYEQYFGPGTRLTVT.

In this sample, this clone turned up a few times. The J gene is TRBJ2-7, the V gene TRBV20-1; maybe TRBD2 (6 bases). CDR3 length: 11 residues. Trimming left V 5 bases short and J 4 bases short, with 9 bases between. Germline V gives CDR1 DFQATT, CDR2 SNEGSKA (reference sequence). The CDR3 nucleotides read TGCAGTGCTCAGGCGGGGTACGAGCAGTACTTC. This sequence encodes CSAQAGYEQYF.

This clone has just a few counts. The chain combines TRBV7-2 with TRBJ1-5; D is ambiguous. This CDR3 comprises 13 residues. Germline V gene lookup returns CDR1 SGHTA and CDR2 FQGNSA. The V and J ends lost 5 bases and 1 base respectively, with 6 bases between them. The CDR3 reads CASSIQSNQPQHF. The CDR3, as DNA: TGTGCCAGCAGCATACAAAGCAATCAGCCCCAGCATTTT.

The gene calls are TRBV2 and TRBJ2-2; D possibly corresponds to TRBD1 (6 bases). V dropped 6 bases and J dropped 7 bases, with 15 bases sitting between them. The CDR3 has 14 amino acids. Germline CDR1 and CDR2: SNHLY and FYNNEI. The CDR3 DNA is TGTGCCAGCAGAAACAGGGTTCAGGGCGGGGAGCTGTTTTTT. Protein product: CASRNRVQGGELFF.

The chain carries TRBV28 and TRBJ2-1, with 10 nucleotides matching TRBD1. CDR3 length equals 17 residues. V lost 9 bases to trimming and J lost 8 bases; unmatched junction nucleotides: 19. Per germline, CDR1 MDHEN and CDR2 SYDVKM. The CDR3 reads CASTEAERQGAIDEQFF. The CDR3 DNA reads as TGTGCCAGTACCGAAGCGGAACGACAGGGGGCGATCGATGAGCAGTTCTTC.

The CDR3 reads CASSQEGGTGLDYGYTF. The CDR3 nucleotides are TGCGCCAGCAGCCAAGAGGGGGGGACAGGGTTAGACTATGGCTACACCTTC. The genes are TRBV4-3 and TRBJ1-2; 9 bases are a match to TRBD1. CDR3 length: 17 amino acids. The V gene end was trimmed by 0 bases and the J gene end by 3 bases; junction bases not matched to a gene: 8. Germline values: CDR1 LGHNA, CDR2 YSLEER.

The V call is TRBV6-5, the J call TRBJ1-2; maybe TRBD1 (6 bases). Germline V gives CDR1 MNHEY, CDR2 SVGAGI. There are 11 residues in the CDR3. With 10 bases removed from V and 8 bases from J, the gap between germline ends came to 14 bases. Here the CDR3 DNA reads TGTGCCACCACGGACAGTATCGGCTACACCTTC. Amino acid sequence: CATTDSIGYTF.

The rearrangement uses TRBV7-8 and TRBJ1-4; D is ambiguous. The CDR3 runs to 16 residues. The germline V and J ends were trimmed by 2 bases and 0 bases, with 10 bases remaining between them. CDR1 and CDR2 (germline): SGHVS, FQNEAQ. For the CDR3, the DNA is TGTGCCAGCAGCTTACGTTCGGTTGCAACTAATGAAAAACTGTTTTTT. Residues: CASSLRSVATNEKLFF.

The genes are TRBV30 and TRBJ2-7; maybe TRBD1 (6 bases). Between the trimmed V and J ends, which lost 0 bases and 5 bases, there was a span of 11 bases. The CDR3 has 13 residues. Germline CDR1 GTSNPN, CDR2 SVGIG (reference sequence). Written as DNA, the CDR3 is TGTGCCTGGAGTGTAAGGGGGATTAACGAGCAGTACTTC. Protein sequence: CAWSVRGINEQYF.

V gene TRBV4-2 combines with J gene TRBJ2-5; no clear D. The germline CDR1 and CDR2 sequences are LGHNA and YNFKEQ. The CDR3 loop spans 12 amino acids. The V gene lost 3 bases and the J gene lost 4 bases, with 6 bases spanning the gap. The CDR3 protein is CASSHRGETQYF. CDR3 sequence (DNA): TGTGCCAGCAGCCACCGAGGAGAGACCCAGTACTTC.

V is TRBV28 and J is TRBJ2-5; TRBD2 matches 12 bases. CDR1 and CDR2 from the germline V gene are MDHEN and SYDVKM. With V trimmed by 2 bases and J by 4 bases, 5 bases remained unmatched. This CDR3 comprises 16 residues. The CDR3 sequence is CASSLVASGRGETQYF. The DNA of the CDR3 is TGTGCCAGCAGTTTAGTGGCTAGCGGGAGGGGAGAGACCCAGTACTTC.

The CDR3 DNA sequence: TGTGCCAGCAGTTCCCAAGCAACCTACGAGCAGTACTTC. Protein: CASSSQATYEQYF. The chain uses TRBV28 and TRBJ2-7, with D unresolved. From germline, CDR1 is MDHEN and CDR2 SYDVKM. The germline V and J ends were trimmed by 4 bases and 2 bases, with 9 bases remaining between them. The CDR3 runs 13 residues.

The chain combines TRBV30 with TRBJ2-1; D might be TRBD2 (5 bases). CDR1 is GTSNPN and CDR2 is SVGIG in the germline V gene (reference sequence). V was clipped by 2 bases and J by 8 bases, with 10 bases between them. This CDR3 has 12 amino acids. The CDR3 region is CAWSRPGYEQFF. The CDR3 nucleotides read TGTGCCTGGAGTCGACCGGGGTATGAGCAGTTCTTC.

The V gene is TRBV4-2, the J gene TRBJ2-1, with TRBD2 matching over 8 bases. The germline gives CDR1 LGHNA, CDR2 YNFKEQ. V shed 4 bases and J 7 bases; nucleotides not matched to a gene: 15. This CDR3 is 17 amino acids long. In DNA form, the CDR3 reads TGTGCCAGCAGCCTACCGGGGGTAGCGGGAAGAGGGAATGAGCAGTTCTTC. It is translated as CASSLPGVAGRGNEQFF.

This chain joins TRBV4-2 and TRBJ2-7, with 9 positions matching TRBD1. Germline V CDR1 and CDR2: LGHNA, YNFKEQ. The CDR3 is 15 amino acids. Trimming took 1 base from V and 5 from J; bases not matched to a gene: 6. CDR3 sequence: CASSQVGQGWDEQYF. CDR3 in DNA: TGTGCCAGCAGCCAAGTAGGACAGGGGTGGGACGAGCAGTACTTC.

The rearrangement links TRBV10-3 to TRBJ1-2; D might be TRBD1 (5 bases). The CDR3 is 14 amino acids. V lost 0 bases and J lost 0, with 5 bases in between. Per germline, CDR1 ENHRY and CDR2 SYGVKD. In nucleotides, the CDR3 is TGTGCCATCAGTGAGTCCAGGGCTAACTATGGCTACACCTTC. Residues: CAISESRANYGYTF.

V is TRBV27 and J is TRBJ2-2; D not certain. This CDR3 is built from 13 residues. Germline lookup yields CDR1 MNHEY and CDR2 SMNVEV (reference sequence). Trimming removed 6 bases at V and 0 bases at J, with 5 bases between. The CDR3 region has the DNA TGTGCCAGCAGGAGCGCGAACACCGGGGAGCTGTTTTTT. It translates to CASRSANTGELFF.

This chain links TRBV13 with TRBJ2-1; 8 bases line up with TRBD2. V was clipped by 4 bases and J by 4 bases; unmatched bases: 6. The CDR3 consists of 15 residues. Germline V CDR1 and CDR2: PRHDT, FYEKMQ (reference sequence). CDR3 residues: CASSYPQRGYNEQFF. CDR3 bases: TGTGCCAGCAGCTACCCCCAGCGGGGGTACAATGAGCAGTTCTTC.

Details on this clone: Distinct nucleotide sequences in the sample also encode this CDR3. The rearrangement joins TRBV18 to TRBJ2-7, with 8 bases aligning to TRBD1. V lost 3 bases to trimming and J lost 4 bases; unmatched junction nucleotides: 5. CDR1 KGHSH and CDR2 LQKENI come from the germline V gene. The CDR3 is 14 residues long. CDR3 in amino acids: CASSPGTGGYEQYF. The CDR3 coding sequence is TGTGCCAGCTCACCCGGGACAGGAGGATACGAGCAGTACTTC.

The rearrangement joins TRBV9 to TRBJ2-1, with a tentative D call TRBD2 (6 bases). The CDR3 totals 14 residues. Germline-derived CDR1 and CDR2 are SGDLS and YYNGEE. The germline V and J ends were trimmed by 4 bases and 3 bases, with 11 bases remaining between them. The CDR3 spells CASSNRDFYNEQFF. The DNA of the CDR3 is TGTGCCAGCAGCAACCGGGACTTCTACAATGAGCAGTTCTTC. Full variable domain (remainder filled in from reference TRBV9 and TRBJ2-1): DSGVTQTPKHLITATGQRVTLRCSPRSGDLSVYWYQQSLDQGLQFLIQYYNGEERAKGNILERFSAQQFPDLHSELNLSSLELGDSALYFCASSNRDFYNEQFFGPGTRLTVL.

J is TRBJ2-5 and V is TRBV7-6, with 8 bases fitting TRBD1. CDR3 length: 13 amino acids. Germline-derived CDR1 and CDR2 are SGHVS and FNYEAQ. V was clipped by 5 bases and J by 11 bases; unmatched bases: 10. This CDR3 reads CASSIQGQGRQYF. The CDR3 bases are TGTGCCAGCAGCATTCAAGGACAGGGACGGCAGTACTTC.

The chain recombines TRBV11-2 with TRBJ2-2; 8 bases are a match to TRBD1. Trimming removed 4 bases from V and 3 bases from J; junction bases left unmatched: 7. The V gene's germline CDR1 is SGHAT and CDR2 FQNNGV. CDR3 length: 16 amino acids. The CDR3 spells CASSSDRGRDTGELFF. The CDR3 DNA sequence: TGTGCCAGCAGCTCCGACAGGGGAAGGGACACCGGGGAGCTGTTTTTT. Combining the CDR3 with reference TRBV11-2 and TRBJ2-2 gives the whole variable domain EAGVAQSPRYKIIEKRQSVAFWCNPISGHATLYWYQQILGQGPKLLIQFQNNGVVDDSQLPKDRFSAERLKGVDSTLKIQPAKLEDSAVYLCASSSDRGRDTGELFFGEGSRLTVL.

V usage is TRBV5-4 and J usage is TRBJ2-5; D is possibly TRBD2 (5 bases). V was trimmed by 6 bases and J by 4 bases, leaving 16 bases between them. This CDR3 has 14 residues. Germline V gene lookup returns CDR1 SGHNT and CDR2 YYREEE (reference sequence). The CDR3 reads CASTDRREGETQYF. CDR3 in DNA: TGTGCCAGCACCGATCGGCGTGAGGGAGAGACCCAGTACTTC.

This clone appeared a few times. Here the CDR3 reads CASSQSPGQGYEQYF. In nucleotides, the CDR3 is TGCGCCAGCAGCCAGTCTCCCGGACAGGGCTACGAGCAGTACTTC. The gene calls are TRBV4-1 and TRBJ2-7; 8 nucleotides match TRBD1. Looked up from germline, CDR1 is MGHRA and CDR2 is YSYEKL. The CDR3 has 15 residues. The ends lost 3 bases at V and 3 bases at J; junction bases unmatched: 7.

V gene TRBV30 combines with J gene TRBJ2-1; 14 bases align to TRBD2. Trimming took 0 bases from V and 5 from J; bases not matched to a gene: 3. The CDR3 sequence is 16 residues long. Germline V gene lookup returns CDR1 GTSNPN and CDR2 SVGIG (reference sequence). CDR3 in amino acids: CAWSVGTSGRHNEQFF. The CDR3, as DNA: TGTGCCTGGAGTGTTGGGACTAGCGGGAGACACAATGAGCAGTTCTTC.

The rearrangement links TRBV4-3 to TRBJ1-5; no firm D call. Trimming took 1 base from V and 6 from J, leaving 13 bases between them. This CDR3 has 15 amino acids. CDR1 is LGHNA, CDR2 YSLEER, per germline. The CDR3 nucleotides read TGCGCCAGCAGCCAAGGTGCGGGTGGTCTTCAGCCCCAGCATTTT. As protein: CASSQGAGGLQPQHF.

V is TRBV19 and J is TRBJ2-1; TRBD2 is a possible D gene (6 bases). Germline CDR1 LNHDA, CDR2 SQIVND (reference sequence). This CDR3 comprises 15 residues. V was trimmed by 3 bases and J by 0 bases, leaving 9 bases between them. This CDR3 is CASSIEGLSYNEQFF. CDR3 sequence (DNA): TGTGCCAGTAGTATCGAGGGACTCTCCTACAATGAGCAGTTCTTC. The variable domain in full, completed from reference TRBV19 and TRBJ2-1, reads DGGITQSPKYLFRKEGQNVTLSCEQNLNHDAMYWYRQDPGQGLRLIYYSQIVNDFQKGDIAEGYSVSREKKESFPLTVTSAQKNPTAFYLCASSIEGLSYNEQFFGPGTRLTVL.

This clone was picked up one time. V is TRBV5-8 and J is TRBJ2-7; unclear D gene. The CDR3 is made up of 11 amino acids. Germline V gene lookup returns CDR1 SGHTS and CDR2 YDEGEE. Trimming took off 3 bases at V and 4 bases at J, with 5 bases between the two ends. The chain's CDR3 is CASSYGYEQYF. The CDR3 DNA reads as TGTGCCAGCAGCTACGGGTACGAGCAGTACTTC. The variable domain in full, with the rest retrieved from reference TRBV5-8 and TRBJ2-7, is EAGVTQSPTHLIKTRGQQATLRCSPISGHTSVYWYQQALGLGLQFLLWYDEGEERNRGNFPPRFSGRQFPNYSSELNVNALELEDSALYLCASSYGYEQYFGPGTRLTVT.

This chain joins TRBV30 and TRBJ2-7, with a tentative D call TRBD1 (5 bases). V was trimmed by 1 base and J by 7 bases, leaving 17 bases between them. The CDR3 is made up of 14 amino acids. Per the germline V gene, CDR1 is GTSNPN and CDR2 is SVGIG (reference sequence). The CDR3 DNA is TGTGCCTGGAGTGCTGGTACTGGGGCGCGTGAGCAGTACTTC. Encoded protein: CAWSAGTGAREQYF.